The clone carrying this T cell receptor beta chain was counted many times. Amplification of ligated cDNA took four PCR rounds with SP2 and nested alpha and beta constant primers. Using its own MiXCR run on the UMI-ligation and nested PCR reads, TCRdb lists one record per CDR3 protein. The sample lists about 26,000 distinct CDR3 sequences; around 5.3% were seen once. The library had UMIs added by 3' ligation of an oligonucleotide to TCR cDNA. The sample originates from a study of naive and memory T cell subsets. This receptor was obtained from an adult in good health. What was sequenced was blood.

CDR3: CASSPGVPPGELFF. DNA for the CDR3: TGTGCCAGCAGTCCGGGAGTTCCCCCCGGGGAGCTGTTTTTT. The chain carries TRBV27 and TRBJ2-2; TRBD2 might be the D (6 bases). Germline values: CDR1 MNHEY, CDR2 SMNVEV (reference sequence). The CDR3 has 14 residues. Trimming shortened V by 5 bases and J by 6 bases, and 13 bases separated the two germline ends.